This T cell receptor beta chain stems from a study of TIL therapy for anti-PD-1-resistant metastatic lung cancer. In the study overall: Patients had a median age of around 54 years (range roughly 38-75). By whole-exome sequencing, median non-synonymous tumor mutation burden was around 1.5 mutations per megabase. Study conclusions and caveats: The baseline peripheral repertoire was partially replaced by infused TIL clonotypes that later decayed.

The immunoSEQ assay was v3. Each library reached about 2 million read pairs, or about 5-6.5 million at deep level. The protocol was immunoSEQ multiplex PCR, while the TCRdb copy is restricted to in-frame clones and leaves out a portion. The data contain about 53,000 clones, about 73% of them singletons. With respect to this clone: The target antigen is unknown.

The CDR3 totals 13 residues. Trimming shortened V by 6 bases and J by 5 bases, and 14 bases separated the two germline ends. Germline V gene lookup returns CDR1 LNHDA and CDR2 SQIVND (reference sequence). Time point meaning: pre-treatment sample, taken before nivolumab and TIL therapy. The sequenced sample was blood, obtained at baseline. The chain couples TRBV19 to TRBJ2-7, with D possibly TRBD1 on 5 matching bases. This TCR derives from a person aged 25 to 85 with non-small cell lung cancer. The CDR3 DNA is TGTGCCAGTAGGGGCAGGGTGGCAAACGAGCAGTACTTC. As protein: CASRGRVANEQYF.